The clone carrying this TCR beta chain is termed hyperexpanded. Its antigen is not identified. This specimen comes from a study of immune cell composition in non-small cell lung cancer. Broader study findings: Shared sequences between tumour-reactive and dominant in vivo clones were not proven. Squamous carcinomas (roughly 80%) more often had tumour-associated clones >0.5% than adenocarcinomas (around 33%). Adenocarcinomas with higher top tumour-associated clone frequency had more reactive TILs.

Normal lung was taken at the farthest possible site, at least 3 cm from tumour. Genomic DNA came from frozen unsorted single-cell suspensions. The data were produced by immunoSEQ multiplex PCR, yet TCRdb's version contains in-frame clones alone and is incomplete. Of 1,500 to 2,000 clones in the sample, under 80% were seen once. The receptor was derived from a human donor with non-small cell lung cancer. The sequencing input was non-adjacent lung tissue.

DNA of the CDR3: TGTGCCAGCAGCTTAGTATTTGGACAGGGGACGTACGAGCAGTACTTC. It specifies CASSLVFGQGTYEQYF. The rearrangement uses TRBV11-2 and TRBJ2-7; 9 nucleotides line up with TRBD1. The CDR3 has 16 residues. Germline V CDR1 and CDR2: SGHAT, FQNNGV. The trim removed 1 base at V and 4 bases at J, leaving 8 bases unmatched.